This is a list of T cell receptor beta chains from one sample in a study of cytomegalovirus exposure and HLA in healthy donors. TCRdb keeps only in-frame clones here, not all; method: immunoSEQ multiplex PCR. The top ten clones hold 4.5% to 6% of a sample with 110,000 or so clones, under 85% of them seen once. The sequenced sample was PBMCs. These receptors were obtained from a man aged 18 to 29 in good health and CMV-seropositive. CDR3s include the opening cysteine and the closing phenylalanine or tryptophan. Fields, in order: CDR3 length, V gene, J gene, clone size, D gene, CDR3 DNA, CDR3 protein. A D gene is named only where the DNA matches it firmly. Clone size is stated in some rows and not others, as once, few, many or a class when expanded.

cdr3_length: 13
v_call: TRBV6-1
j_call: TRBJ1-2
clone_size: -
d_call: -
cdr3_nt: TGTGCCAGCAGTGAAAACGGGGGGTATGGCTACACCTTC
cdr3_aa: CASSENGGYGYTF

cdr3_length: 14
v_call: TRBV6-1
j_call: TRBJ1-2
clone_size: -
d_call: TRBD1
cdr3_nt: TGTGCCAGCAGTGGACAGGGGGCGGGCTATGGCTACACCTTC
cdr3_aa: CASSGQGAGYGYTF

cdr3_length: 15
v_call: TRBV6-4
j_call: TRBJ2-1
clone_size: -
d_call: TRBD1
cdr3_nt: TGTGCCAGCAGTGACTGGACAGGGCATAGGGATGAGCAGTTCTTC
cdr3_aa: CASSDWTGHRDEQFF

cdr3_length: 13
v_call: TRBV6-6
j_call: TRBJ2-1
clone_size: -
d_call: TRBD1
cdr3_nt: TGTGCCAGCAGAATACCGACAGGGGGAGAGCAGTTCTTC
cdr3_aa: CASRIPTGGEQFF

cdr3_length: 11
v_call: TRBV4-2
j_call: TRBJ1-2
clone_size: -
d_call: -
cdr3_nt: TGTGCCACGGGGGGAGGAAACGGCTACACCTTC
cdr3_aa: CATGGGNGYTF

cdr3_length: 17
v_call: TRBV4-1
j_call: TRBJ2-4
clone_size: -
d_call: TRBD1
cdr3_nt: TGCGCCAGCAGCCAACTACAGGGGCAGGCAGCCAAAAACATTCAGTACTTC
cdr3_aa: CASSQLQGQAAKNIQYF

cdr3_length: 16
v_call: TRBV6-5
j_call: TRBJ1-2
clone_size: few
d_call: TRBD1
cdr3_nt: TGTGCCAGCAGTTACTCCCTGAGGTGGGACAGAGGGGGCTACACCTTC
cdr3_aa: CASSYSLRWDRGGYTF

cdr3_length: 14
v_call: TRBV29-1
j_call: TRBJ2-1
clone_size: -
d_call: TRBD2
cdr3_nt: TGCAGCGTTGGAGCGGGGGCCTTAGATAGGGAGCAGTTCTTC
cdr3_aa: CSVGAGALDREQFF

cdr3_length: 15
v_call: TRBV7-9
j_call: TRBJ1-1
clone_size: few
d_call: TRBD1
cdr3_nt: TGTGCCAGCAGCTTAGACAGGGGCCAGAACACTGAAGCTTTCTTT
cdr3_aa: CASSLDRGQNTEAFF

cdr3_length: 14
v_call: TRBV18
j_call: TRBJ1-5
clone_size: -
d_call: TRBD1
cdr3_nt: TGTGCCAGCTCCCTATGGGGACAGAATCAGCCCCAGCATTTT
cdr3_aa: CASSLWGQNQPQHF

cdr3_length: 14
v_call: TRBV19
j_call: TRBJ2-7
clone_size: -
d_call: TRBD1
cdr3_nt: TGTGCCAGTAGTAGTACAGGGGGAACCTACGAGCAGTACTTC
cdr3_aa: CASSSTGGTYEQYF

cdr3_length: 19
v_call: TRBV11-2
j_call: TRBJ1-1
clone_size: -
d_call: TRBD1
cdr3_nt: TGTGCCAGCAGCTTAGATCCCTATTTAGGGGGCGCACGGTTGACTGAAGCTTTCTTT
cdr3_aa: CASSLDPYLGGARLTEAFF

cdr3_length: 15
v_call: TRBV11-2
j_call: TRBJ1-3
clone_size: -
d_call: -
cdr3_nt: TGTGCCAGCAGCCTCGGCCAGGGGAGTGTAAACACCATATATTTT
cdr3_aa: CASSLGQGSVNTIYF

cdr3_length: 17
v_call: TRBV4-2
j_call: TRBJ2-1
clone_size: -
d_call: TRBD2
cdr3_nt: TGTGCCAGCAGCCAAGAGTTTAGGACTAGCGGGAGAGACGAGCAGTTCTTC
cdr3_aa: CASSQEFRTSGRDEQFF

cdr3_length: 14
v_call: TRBV5-5
j_call: TRBJ2-2
clone_size: few
d_call: -
cdr3_nt: TGTGCCAGCAGCCACGGAGGGTACACCGGGGAGCTGTTTTTT
cdr3_aa: CASSHGGYTGELFF

cdr3_length: 15
v_call: TRBV6-1
j_call: TRBJ1-2
clone_size: -
d_call: -
cdr3_nt: TGTGCCAGCAGTGTTTCTATAGGACAAGGAGGGGGCTACACCTTC
cdr3_aa: CASSVSIGQGGGYTF

cdr3_length: 16
v_call: TRBV7-8
j_call: TRBJ2-1
clone_size: -
d_call: TRBD2
cdr3_nt: TGTGCCAGCAGCTTAGGAAGGACTAGTCCCTACAATGAGCAGTTCTTC
cdr3_aa: CASSLGRTSPYNEQFF

cdr3_length: 16
v_call: TRBV4-2
j_call: TRBJ2-3
clone_size: -
d_call: -
cdr3_nt: TGTGCCAGCAGCCAAGATCCGGTAGGAGCAACAGATACGCAGTATTTT
cdr3_aa: CASSQDPVGATDTQYF

cdr3_length: 15
v_call: TRBV5-1
j_call: TRBJ2-2
clone_size: -
d_call: TRBD2
cdr3_nt: TGCGCCAGCTCGCGGGAGGGCAGGAACACCGGGGAGCTGTTTTTT
cdr3_aa: CASSREGRNTGELFF

cdr3_length: 12
v_call: TRBV5-6
j_call: TRBJ1-5
clone_size: -
d_call: -
cdr3_nt: TGTGCCAGCAGCTTGATAGATCAGCCCCAGCATTTT
cdr3_aa: CASSLIDQPQHF

cdr3_length: 11
v_call: TRBV2
j_call: TRBJ2-1
clone_size: once
d_call: TRBD1
cdr3_nt: TGTGCCAGCTCGACAGGGGGTGAGCAGTTCTTC
cdr3_aa: CASSTGGEQFF

cdr3_length: 19
v_call: TRBV5-1
j_call: TRBJ2-3
clone_size: -
d_call: TRBD2
cdr3_nt: TGCGCCAGCAGATCCTCTTTTAATTTACTAGCGGGAGGGACAGATACGCAGTATTTT
cdr3_aa: CASRSSFNLLAGGTDTQYF

cdr3_length: 11
v_call: TRBV20-1
j_call: TRBJ1-1
clone_size: -
d_call: -
cdr3_nt: TGCAGTGCCCTCGCCTTGCGGGGAGCTTTCTTT
cdr3_aa: CSALALRGAFF

cdr3_length: 14
v_call: TRBV5-1
j_call: TRBJ1-1
clone_size: few
d_call: -
cdr3_nt: TGCGCCAGCAGCTTGAGCAGGGAGAACACTGAAGCTTTCTTT
cdr3_aa: CASSLSRENTEAFF